This T cell receptor (beta chain) stems from a study of response to subunit inactivated influenza vaccine. Notes on the study in general: Each seasonal influenza vaccination recruits few new T cells, the authors suggested.

The CDR3 is 15 amino acids. V gave up 1 base and J gave up 7 bases, with 16 bases separating them. Of note for this clonotype: The antigen is undetermined.

TCRdb independently ran MiXCR on the RT-PCR reads; one entry per CDR3 protein. Counted here are 630,000 or so distinct CDR3 sequences, approximately 14% occurring once; the ten biggest clones make up roughly 12%. The receptor was derived from a man aged 50-59 years who received an inactivated influenza vaccine. The rearrangement uses TRBV12-3 or TRBV12-4 and TRBJ2-5; weak D call: TRBD1 (5 bases). The material sequenced was PBMCs from blood, taken 11 to 12 days after vaccination. The CDR3 nucleotides are TGTGCCAGCAGTTTAGTCGCAGGGCGCCCCGGGACCCAGTACTTC. Its translation: CASSLVAGRPGTQYF.